This T cell receptor (beta chain) derives from a study of control samples from healthy donors and cancer patients. Generated by immunoSEQ multiplex PCR, the TCRdb table keeps only in-frame clones and is missing some. Counted here are roughly 69,000 clones, 75% to 85% occurring once; the ten biggest clones make up around 16%. Germline CDR1 KGHDR, CDR2 SFDVKD. The CDR3 has 17 amino acids. The V and J ends lost 5 bases and 6 bases respectively, with 21 bases between them. J is TRBJ2-2 and V is TRBV24-1; D is unclear. The sequence was collected from a man aged 55 to 70 in good health. The material sequenced was blood. The CDR3: CATSARTSQAIPGELFF. CDR3 DNA sequence: TGTGCCACCAGTGCTAGGACCTCCCAGGCGATCCCCGGGGAGCTGTTTTTT.